These 26 T cell receptor beta chains were all obtained from the same sample, sequenced in a study of T cell repertoires in cytomegalovirus infection. Their antigen targets remain unknown. TCRdb re-analysed the reads in MiXCR, keeping a single row per CDR3 protein. Of some 71,000 distinct CDR3 sequences detected, 28% appear once; the ten largest clones hold 59%. The sample consisted of CD8+ T cells from cultured PBMCs, taken from culture after CMV antigen stimulation. The receptors here all came from a human donor in good health (CMV status not recorded). Some clones in this sample may be carry-over from other donors' samples.

The V call is TRBV30, the J call TRBJ2-3; 8 bases fit TRBD1. The CDR3 has 14 amino acids. Trimming removed 8 bases from V and 0 bases from J; junction bases left unmatched: 7. Germline CDR1 reads GTSNPN; CDR2 reads SVGIG (reference sequence). The CDR3 DNA follows: TGTGCCGAAGGGAGGACAGGGAGCACAGATACGCAGTATTTT. Protein product: CAEGRTGSTDTQYF.

This chain joins TRBV4-3 and TRBJ2-2, with TRBD2 matching over 13 bases. CDR1 LGHNA and CDR2 YSLEER come from the germline V gene. This CDR3 contains 19 residues. V was clipped by 4 bases and J by 2 bases; unmatched bases: 10. The CDR3 DNA follows: TGCGCCAGCAGCCCCGGACTAGCGGGGGAAAACCTAAACACCGGGGAGCTGTTTTTT. The encoded protein is CASSPGLAGENLNTGELFF.

This clonotype was counted ten times or more. CDR3 bases: TGTGCCAGCAGTTTGCCAGGGGACACTGAAGCTTTCTTT. This codes for CASSLPGDTEAFF. The rearrangement uses TRBV12-3 or TRBV12-4 and TRBJ1-1, with D possibly TRBD1 on 6 matching bases. The CDR3 length is 13 residues. Trimming cost V 3 bases and J 3 bases, with 8 bases left between them.

The rearrangement links TRBV11-2 to TRBJ2-5; D tentatively fits TRBD1 or TRBD2 (5 bases each). Germline V CDR1 and CDR2: SGHAT, FQNNGV. Deletions cut 0 bases from V and 2 bases from J, with 13 bases between. The CDR3 is 16 amino acids. This chain's CDR3 is CASSLEWDLKQETQYF. As DNA, the CDR3 is TGTGCCAGCAGCTTAGAGTGGGACCTTAAACAAGAGACCCAGTACTTC.

The chain has TRBV6-5 and TRBJ2-2, with D possibly being TRBD2 (5 bases). V gave up 2 bases and J gave up 1 base, with 11 bases separating them. CDR3 length: 16 residues. Germline V gene data show CDR1 as MNHEY and CDR2 as SVGAGI. CDR3: CASSYGLAVNTGELFF. The CDR3 nucleotides read TGTGCCAGCAGTTACGGGCTAGCTGTGAACACCGGGGAGCTGTTTTTT.

The J gene is TRBJ2-1, the V gene TRBV9; D is possibly TRBD2 (7 bases). V was pared by 0 bases and J by 7 bases, with 14 bases between. The CDR3 consists of 15 residues. Germline assignment: CDR1 SGDLS and CDR2 YYNGEE. The CDR3 sequence is CASSVAGGGQNEQFF. DNA for the CDR3: TGTGCCAGCAGCGTAGCCGGCGGGGGCCAGAATGAGCAGTTCTTC.

This chain joins TRBV4-1 and TRBJ2-7; perhaps TRBD1 as D (5 bases). The CDR3 has 13 amino acids. V gave up 6 bases and J gave up 3 bases, with 12 bases separating them. Germline V gene lookup returns CDR1 MGHRA and CDR2 YSYEKL. The CDR3 sequence is CASRQQEFYEQYF. The CDR3 nucleotides read TGCGCCAGCAGACAACAGGAGTTCTACGAGCAGTACTTC.

The table lists this clonotype with a few counts. The CDR3 region is CASSLGAGGPRDEQYF. DNA for the CDR3: TGTGCCAGCAGTTTAGGGGCGGGGGGCCCCAGGGACGAGCAGTACTTC. This rearrangement joins TRBV27 to TRBJ2-7; 8 nucleotides agree with TRBD2. From germline, CDR1 is MNHEY and CDR2 SMNVEV (reference sequence). The CDR3 covers 16 residues. With 2 bases clipped from V and 5 bases from J, the junction kept 11 bases outside the gene matches.

This clonotype was seen repeatedly, ten times or more. The chain recombines TRBV4-3 with TRBJ2-7, with TRBD1 identical over 9 bases. CDR3 length: 17 amino acids. V lost 3 bases to trimming and J lost 5 bases; unmatched junction nucleotides: 14. Germline values: CDR1 LGHNA, CDR2 YSLEER. The CDR3 loop is CASSQDLDRGIFHEQYF. As DNA, the CDR3 is TGCGCCAGCAGCCAGGACTTGGACAGGGGAATTTTTCACGAGCAGTACTTC.

Ten or more counts support this clonotype. J is TRBJ2-3 and V is TRBV4-3; 11 bases match TRBD2. Per germline, CDR1 LGHNA and CDR2 YSLEER. The CDR3 extends over 18 amino acids. V shed 0 bases, J shed 5 bases, and the junction held 10 bases outside the gene matches. In DNA, the CDR3 is TGCGCCAGCAGCCAAGATCGACTAGCGGGGTCGGCGGTAGATACGCAGTATTTT. Its translation is CASSQDRLAGSAVDTQYF.

V usage is TRBV7-9 and J usage is TRBJ2-5; D gene uncertain. CDR1 is SEHNR, CDR2 FQNEAQ, per germline (reference sequence). V gave up 1 base and J gave up 0 bases, with 6 bases separating them. The CDR3 consists of 14 residues. The CDR3 loop reads CASSLEGYQETQYF. The CDR3 DNA is TGTGCCAGCAGCTTAGAGGGATACCAAGAGACCCAGTACTTC. Variable domain in full (rest from reference TRBV7-9 and TRBJ2-5): DTGVSQNPRHKITKRGQNVTFRCDPISEHNRLYWYRQTLGQGPEFLTYFQNEAQLEKSRLLSDRFSAERPKGSFSTLEIQRTEQGDSAMYLCASSLEGYQETQYFGPGTRLLVL.

The rearrangement joins TRBV27 to TRBJ1-4; TRBD1 matches at 11 bases. Germline loops: CDR1 MNHEY, CDR2 SMNVEV (reference sequence). Trimming cost V 6 bases and J 5 bases; bases outside gene matches: 2. The CDR3 is 14 amino acids. The CDR3 DNA reads as TGTGCCAGCAGGAGGACAGGGGGCAATGAAAAACTGTTTTTT. It translates to CASRRTGGNEKLFF.

V is TRBV11-2 and J is TRBJ1-1; D call uncertain. Trimming took 1 base from V and 4 from J, leaving 13 bases between them. The CDR3 runs to 15 residues. Germline CDR1 reads SGHAT; CDR2 reads FQNNGV. CDR3 sequence: CASSLVGFGSTEAFF. The CDR3 nucleotides read TGTGCCAGCAGCTTAGTGGGCTTTGGGAGCACTGAAGCTTTCTTT.

The chain carries TRBV5-4 and TRBJ1-1, with 9 bases aligning to TRBD1. Germline assignment: CDR1 SGHNT and CDR2 YYREEE (reference sequence). The CDR3 is 17 residues long. J lost 0 bases, V lost 0 bases, and 6 bases had no gene match. CDR3 sequence (DNA): TGTGCCAGCAGCTTGGAGGACAGGGGAGAAATGAACACTGAAGCTTTCTTT. Translating it yields CASSLEDRGEMNTEAFF. Combining the CDR3 with reference TRBV5-4 and TRBJ1-1 gives the whole variable domain ETGVTQSPTHLIKTRGQQVTLRCSSQSGHNTVSWYQQALGQGPQFIFQYYREEENGRGNFPPRFSGLQFPNYSSELNVNALELDDSALYLCASSLEDRGEMNTEAFFGQGTRLTVV.

This clonotype was counted only a few times. V gene TRBV4-3 combines with J gene TRBJ2-6, with 7 bases lining up with TRBD1. This CDR3 is built from 16 residues. V was clipped by 1 base and J by 2 bases; unmatched bases: 2. Germline CDR1 is LGHNA and CDR2 is YSLEER. The CDR3 DNA reads as TGCGCCAGCAGCCAAGCACAGGGGACTGGGGCCAACGTCCTGACTTTC. Protein product: CASSQAQGTGANVLTF.

V and J are TRBV4-3 and TRBJ2-7; 9 bases line up with TRBD2. Losses at the gene ends were 4 bases for V and 2 bases for J; bases not matched to a gene: 9. Per the germline V gene, CDR1 is LGHNA and CDR2 is YSLEER. The CDR3 has 16 amino acids. Written as DNA, the CDR3 is TGCGCCAGCAGCCGACATAGCGGGAGTGCCGCCTACGAGCAGTACTTC. This translates into CASSRHSGSAAYEQYF.

This clonotype was observed at least ten times. The chain combines TRBV19 with TRBJ2-3, with a tentative D call TRBD1 (6 bases). Between the trimmed V and J ends, which lost 2 bases and 2 bases, there was a span of 11 bases. CDR3 size: 15 residues. Looked up from germline, CDR1 is LNHDA and CDR2 is SQIVND (reference sequence). The CDR3 here is CASSIRDTITDTQYF. CDR3 DNA sequence: TGTGCCAGTAGTATACGGGACACCATCACAGATACGCAGTATTTT.

At least ten counts were recorded for this clonotype. This chain joins TRBV7-2 and TRBJ2-3; D ambiguous. V lost 3 bases and J lost 5, with 9 bases in between. CDR1 and CDR2 (germline): SGHTA, FQGNSA. This CDR3 has 13 amino acids. The CDR3 region is CASSFFRGDTQYF. The CDR3 DNA reads as TGTGCCAGCAGCTTTTTCCGCGGAGATACGCAGTATTTT.

This clonotype was observed at least ten times. This chain joins TRBV7-2 and TRBJ2-1; no firm D call. CDR1 and CDR2 from the germline V gene are SGHTA and FQGNSA. The CDR3 runs to 16 residues. Trimming removed 0 bases at V and 0 bases at J, with 9 bases between. In nucleotides, the CDR3 is TGTGCCAGCAGCTTAGCCTCATACAACTCCTACAATGAGCAGTTCTTC. It translates to CASSLASYNSYNEQFF.

The genes are TRBV20-1 and TRBJ2-3; D remains unclear. CDR3 length: 15 residues. With 2 bases removed from V and 1 base from J, the gap between germline ends came to 13 bases. Germline assignment: CDR1 DFQATT and CDR2 SNEGSKA (reference sequence). For the CDR3, the DNA is TGCAGTGCTAGACCCGACGTAAGCCGCACAGATACGCAGTATTTT. Translation: CSARPDVSRTDTQYF.

The genes are TRBV27 and TRBJ2-1, with D possibly matching TRBD2 (5 bases). V gave up 3 bases and J gave up 4 bases, with 16 bases separating them. This CDR3 is 16 amino acids long. Germline lookup yields CDR1 MNHEY and CDR2 SMNVEV (reference sequence). The CDR3 DNA sequence: TGTGCCAGCAGTTTGACGGGATCGGCCTTTTACAATGAGCAGTTCTTC. Its protein is CASSLTGSAFYNEQFF.

This clonotype showed up many times. The chain joins TRBV7-9 to TRBJ2-5; D ambiguous. From germline, CDR1 is SEHNR and CDR2 FQNEAQ (reference sequence). This CDR3 is built from 13 residues. The CDR3 nucleotides read TGTGTAACTCTGGCTAGTGGCCAAGAGACCCAGTACTTC. It codes for CVTLASGQETQYF. Supplemented by reference TRBV7-9 and TRBJ2-5, the full variable domain reads DTGVSQNPRHKITKRGQNVTFRCDPISEHNRLYWYRQTLGQGPEFLTYFQNEAQLEKSRLLSDRFSAERPKGSFSTLEIQRTEQGDSAMYLCVTLASGQETQYFGPGTRLLVL.

This clonotype was seen more than once but under ten times. The chain has TRBV7-9 and TRBJ2-3, with D perhaps matching TRBD2 (5 bases). This CDR3 spans 17 amino acids. Germline V gene data show CDR1 as SEHNR and CDR2 as FQNEAQ (reference sequence). The V and J ends lost 4 bases and 5 bases respectively, with 22 bases between them. The CDR3 here is CASSSRVGEGRVDTQYF. The CDR3 nucleotides read TGTGCCAGCAGCTCCCGCGTAGGAGAGGGCCGGGTAGATACGCAGTATTTT.

The rearrangement links TRBV12-3 or TRBV12-4 to TRBJ2-7; D unclear. V lost 5 bases and J lost 3, with 8 bases in between. The CDR3 runs to 12 residues. CDR3 sequence reads: CASSLQFYEQYF. The CDR3 region has the DNA TGTGCCAGCAGTCTTCAGTTCTACGAGCAGTACTTC.

This clonotype was seen once. The chain links TRBV29-1 to TRBJ2-7; 9 bases agree with TRBD1. This CDR3 spans 13 amino acids. The germline CDR1 and CDR2 sequences are SQVTM and ANQGSEA. Trimming removed 7 bases from V and 0 bases from J; junction bases left unmatched: 4. CDR3 nucleotide sequence: TGCAGCGCGAGGACAGGGGCCTCCTACGAGCAGTACTTC. Translation: CSARTGASYEQYF.

V is TRBV10-3 and J is TRBJ2-7; D not resolved. This CDR3 comprises 12 residues. Trimming pared 10 bases from V and 0 bases from J, leaving 10 bases between. The germline gives CDR1 ENHRY, CDR2 SYGVKD. CDR3 bases: TGTGCCACCATGATCGGCTCCTACGAGCAGTACTTC. Its protein is CATMIGSYEQYF.